The 24 T cell receptor beta chains listed next were all sequenced from one sample in a study of identical twins. TCRdb fed the 5' RACE reads into MiXCR, producing one record per CDR3 protein. The repertoire holds under 350,000 distinct CDR3 sequences, with around 9.7% as singletons. These data were also reused for a study on yellow fever vaccine responses in identical twins.

Specimen: CD8+ T cells sorted from blood. These TCRs come from a woman aged 18 to 35 in good health.

The rearrangement joins TRBV4-1 to TRBJ2-2, with D perhaps TRBD1 (7 bases). Trimming cost V 2 bases and J 4 bases, with 14 bases left between them. CDR1 and CDR2 (germline): MGHRA, YSYEKL. The CDR3 contains 16 residues. As DNA, the CDR3 is TGCGCCAGCAGCCAAACAGGGGTAGCGGTCACCGGGGAGCTGTTTTTT. This gives the protein CASSQTGVAVTGELFF.

This clonotype came up a few times. CDR3 amino acids: CASRRDEQFF. In nucleotides, the CDR3 is TGTGCCAGCAGGCGCGATGAGCAGTTCTTC. This chain uses TRBV2 with TRBJ2-1; unclear D gene. Germline CDR1 and CDR2: SNHLY and FYNNEI. V was shortened by 6 bases and J by 8 bases, with 5 bases between the two germline ends. The CDR3 contains 10 residues.

This clonotype was recorded at least ten times. The DNA for the CDR3 is TGTGCCAGCAGCCGGGGGGGTCCTGAAAAACTGTTTTTT. This translates into CASSRGGPEKLFF. V is TRBV13 and J is TRBJ1-4; maybe TRBD1 (5 bases). V lost 5 bases and J 7 bases, leaving 11 bases between the germline ends. The CDR3 loop spans 13 amino acids. CDR1 is PRHDT, CDR2 FYEKMQ, per germline (reference sequence).

This clonotype was observed many times. The J gene is TRBJ1-1, the V gene TRBV28, with D possibly being TRBD1 (6 bases). This CDR3 is built from 15 residues. Germline values: CDR1 MDHEN, CDR2 SYDVKM. Trimming removed 2 bases at V and 3 bases at J, with 13 bases between. The CDR3 DNA reads TGTGCCAGCAGTTTAGAGGGGGGGAGACACACTGAAGCTTTCTTT. As protein: CASSLEGGRHTEAFF.

This clonotype was observed many times. The J gene is TRBJ2-3, the V gene TRBV29-1; no reliable D call. Per germline, CDR1 SQVTM and CDR2 ANQGSEA. V lost 0 bases and J 3 bases, leaving 7 bases between the germline ends. There are 13 residues in the CDR3. The CDR3 spells CSVEEWETDTQYF. The CDR3 DNA follows: TGCAGCGTTGAAGAATGGGAAACAGATACGCAGTATTTT.

This CDR3 reads CASATWMGYTF. CDR3 DNA sequence: TGTGCCAGTGCGACTTGGATGGGCTACACCTTC. This chain uses TRBV25-1 with TRBJ1-2; D is ambiguous. CDR1 and CDR2 (germline): MGHDK, SYGVNS. With 9 bases removed from V and 8 bases from J, the gap between germline ends came to 13 bases. The CDR3 extends over 11 amino acids.

This clonotype has only a few counts. The chain joins TRBV4-2 to TRBJ2-1; 8 bases align to TRBD1. The CDR3 covers 14 residues. The trim removed 4 bases at V and 6 bases at J, leaving 5 bases unmatched. In germline, CDR1 is LGHNA, CDR2 YNFKEQ. As DNA, the CDR3 is TGTGCCAGCAGCCGGACAGGGTGGGCCAATGAGCAGTTCTTC. It specifies CASSRTGWANEQFF.

This clonotype was recorded a few times. The J gene is TRBJ2-7, the V gene TRBV27; D is possibly TRBD1 (5 bases). The CDR3 is 14 amino acids. Trimming took 4 bases from V and 3 from J, leaving 13 bases between them. The germline CDR1 and CDR2 sequences are MNHEY and SMNVEV (reference sequence). The CDR3 DNA is TGTGCCAGCAGTTACTTCGACAGCTACTACGAGCAGTACTTC. Protein product: CASSYFDSYYEQYF.

This clonotype is termed medium-sized. The CDR3 is CASSFGGGNEQFF. DNA for the CDR3: TGTGCCAGTTCATTCGGGGGGGGGAATGAGCAGTTCTTC. This rearrangement joins TRBV7-3 to TRBJ2-1; 8 bases agree with TRBD2. The V and J ends lost 9 bases and 7 bases, in that order; junction bases with no gene match: 8. This CDR3 has 13 amino acids. Germline-derived CDR1 and CDR2 are SGHTA and FQGTGA.

There are many counts of this clonotype. The chain joins TRBV27 to TRBJ2-7; either TRBD1 or TRBD2 may supply D (6 bases each). The CDR3 totals 12 residues. Germline CDR1 and CDR2: MNHEY and SMNVEV (reference sequence). Trimming took off 6 bases at V and 4 bases at J, with 10 bases between the two ends. CDR3 nucleotide sequence: TGTGCCAGCAGGGAGGGGGTTTACGAGCAGTACTTC. It encodes CASREGVYEQYF.

This clonotype was detected many times. J is TRBJ2-7 and V is TRBV6-5, with D hard to call. V was shortened by 0 bases and J by 3 bases, with 6 bases between the two germline ends. From germline, CDR1 is MNHEY and CDR2 SVGAGI. The CDR3 contains 13 residues. The CDR3 reads CASSYSWGYEQYF. In DNA form, the CDR3 reads TGTGCCAGCAGTTACTCCTGGGGCTACGAGCAGTACTTC.

This rearrangement joins TRBV15 to TRBJ1-5; maybe TRBD1 (5 bases). With 8 bases removed from V and 1 base from J, the gap between germline ends came to 9 bases. The CDR3 runs 13 residues. CDR1 and CDR2 from the germline V gene are LNHNV and YYDKDF (reference sequence). CDR3 residues: CATGGASNQPQHF. In nucleotides, the CDR3 is TGTGCCACCGGAGGGGCCAGCAATCAGCCCCAGCATTTT.

This clonotype has a count of ten or more. The chain carries TRBV7-9 and TRBJ2-7, with 11 bases matching TRBD1. CDR1 and CDR2 from the germline V gene are SEHNR and FQNEAQ (reference sequence). V lost 8 bases and J lost 3; bases outside the gene matches: 3. This CDR3 region has 13 residues. The chain's CDR3 is CASGDRGSYEQYF. The CDR3 region has the DNA TGTGCCAGCGGGGACAGGGGGAGCTACGAGCAGTACTTC.

This clonotype has only a few counts. The chain employs TRBV7-2 and TRBJ2-2; weak D call: TRBD2 (5 bases). V was pared by 7 bases and J by 6 bases, with 15 bases between. The CDR3 is 14 amino acids. Germline CDR1 SGHTA, CDR2 FQGNSA. The CDR3 reads CASNIWTSPGELFF. In DNA, the CDR3 is TGTGCCAGCAACATATGGACTTCTCCCGGGGAGCTGTTTTTT.

The chain recombines TRBV24-1 with TRBJ2-7, with D unclear. Germline V gene sequence: CDR1 KGHDR, CDR2 SFDVKD. Trimming cost V 2 bases and J 1 base, with 2 bases left between them. The length of the CDR3 is 12 residues. The DNA for the CDR3 is TGTGCCACCAGTGATTCATCCTACGAGCAGTACTTC. It encodes CATSDSSYEQYF.

This clonotype occurred a few times. The genes are TRBV12-3 or TRBV12-4 and TRBJ2-7, with a weak D call TRBD2 (5 bases). This CDR3 contains 13 residues. Trimming removed 6 bases from V and 0 bases from J, with 9 bases in between. The CDR3 DNA follows: TGTGCCAGCAGGTTGGGGAGCTCCTACGAGCAGTACTTC. Protein product: CASRLGSSYEQYF.

At least ten counts were recorded for this clonotype. V and J are TRBV4-3 and TRBJ2-1; 7 nucleotides line up with TRBD2. CDR3 size: 15 residues. Germline lookup yields CDR1 LGHNA and CDR2 YSLEER. V dropped 1 base and J dropped 6; count of bases not matched to a gene: 6. The CDR3 spells CASSQGWDYLNEQFF. CDR3 sequence (DNA): TGCGCCAGCAGCCAAGGTTGGGACTACCTCAATGAGCAGTTCTTC.

The V gene is TRBV27, the J gene TRBJ2-3; no firm D call. The V end lost 5 bases, the J end lost 6 bases, and 12 bases lay between the germline ends. The CDR3 is 13 amino acids. Looked up from germline, CDR1 is MNHEY and CDR2 is SMNVEV (reference sequence). The CDR3 DNA follows: TGTGCCAGCAGTCATGACCGATGGGATACGCAGTATTTT. Amino acid sequence: CASSHDRWDTQYF.

The V and J genes are TRBV5-1 and TRBJ2-3; D unclear. Between the trimmed V and J ends, which lost 3 bases and 1 base, there was a span of 12 bases. Germline V CDR1 and CDR2: SGHRS, YFSETQ. The CDR3 has 15 residues. The DNA for the CDR3 is TGCGCCAGCAGCTATGGATCGTGGGGCACAGATACGCAGTATTTT. Translation: CASSYGSWGTDTQYF.

This clonotype was counted ten times or more. The chain recombines TRBV6-1 with TRBJ2-3, with D maybe TRBD1 (6 bases). In germline, CDR1 is MNHNS, CDR2 SASEGT. V gave up 6 bases and J gave up 2 bases, with 18 bases separating them. CDR3 length: 16 amino acids. CDR3 bases: TGTGCCAGCAGCTCAAGCGACAGGAGCTACACAGATACGCAGTATTTT. Protein sequence: CASSSSDRSYTDTQYF.

This clonotype was seen more than once but under ten times. The V gene is TRBV24-1, the J gene TRBJ2-2, with D possibly matching TRBD2 (6 bases). The ends were cut back, 0 bases at V and 3 bases at J, with 7 bases in the middle. The CDR3 sequence is 15 residues long. Germline-derived CDR1 and CDR2 are KGHDR and SFDVKD. The CDR3 DNA reads TGTGCCACCAGTGATTTGGGGACTGACACCGGGGAGCTGTTTTTT. Protein sequence: CATSDLGTDTGELFF.

This clonotype has only a few counts. The CDR3 nucleotides are TGTGCCACCAGTAGGTTACAGGGTGCGGATTTAAGTCCCGGGGAGCTGTTTTTT. Translated, it gives CATSRLQGADLSPGELFF. The chain combines TRBV24-1 with TRBJ2-2; perhaps TRBD1 as D (6 bases). The CDR3 runs 18 residues. Germline CDR1 reads KGHDR; CDR2 reads SFDVKD. V gave up 6 bases and J gave up 6 bases, with 25 bases separating them.

This chain links TRBV5-1 with TRBJ1-2, with a weak D call TRBD1 (5 bases). The germline V gene encodes CDR1 SGHRS and CDR2 YFSETQ. CDR3 length equals 15 residues. Trimming pared 4 bases from V and 4 bases from J, leaving 17 bases between. Here the CDR3 DNA reads TGCGCCAGCAGCGGAGAGGACACAGGCTTCTATGGCTACACCTTC. Its protein is CASSGEDTGFYGYTF. Variable domain in full (rest from reference TRBV5-1 and TRBJ1-2): KAGVTQTPRYLIKTRGQQVTLSCSPISGHRSVSWYQQTPGQGLQFLFEYFSETQRNKGNFPGRFSGRQFSNSRSEMNVSTLELGDSALYLCASSGEDTGFYGYTFGSGTRLTVV.

In this sample, this clonotype turned up a few times. The chain links TRBV29-1 to TRBJ1-1, with no clear D. CDR1 SQVTM and CDR2 ANQGSEA come from the germline V gene. The CDR3 is 11 residues long. V lost 6 bases and J 0 bases, leaving 5 bases between the germline ends. CDR3 nucleotide sequence: TGCAGCGTCGGGATGAACACTGAAGCTTTCTTT. Amino acids: CSVGMNTEAFF.